A single sample gave rise to the 29 T cell receptor beta chains below, sequenced in a study of CD8 T cells in ankylosing spondylitis. TCRdb reprocessed the 5' RACE reads with MiXCR, giving one entry per CDR3 protein. Among under 300,000 distinct CDR3 sequences, approximately 12% were seen once, and the ten largest hold 5.5% to 8%. Sequencing was done on a sample of blood, either unsorted or a sorted T cell fraction (not recorded which). The source of these receptors is a male donor with ankylosing spondylitis or in good health (not recorded which).

This clonotype showed up many times. V gene TRBV29-1 combines with J gene TRBJ2-7; D remains unclear. The germline V and J ends were trimmed by 6 bases and 2 bases, with 11 bases remaining between them. The CDR3 totals 12 residues. Germline V gene sequence: CDR1 SQVTM, CDR2 ANQGSEA. The CDR3 DNA is TGCAGCGTCTGGCGTGGCACCTACGAGCAGTACTTC. It translates to CSVWRGTYEQYF.

The sample holds many counts of this clonotype. The rearrangement joins TRBV12-3 or TRBV12-4 to TRBJ2-1; the D is unclear. V was trimmed by 6 bases and J by 6 bases, leaving 15 bases between them. The CDR3 covers 14 residues. The CDR3 loop reads CASSPDSGSNEQFF. The DNA of the CDR3 is TGTGCCAGCAGCCCTGACTCCGGTAGCAATGAGCAGTTCTTC.

This clonotype has a count of ten or more. The chain carries TRBV5-5 and TRBJ2-1; TRBD2 is a possible D gene (5 bases). CDR1 SGHKS and CDR2 YYEKEE come from the germline V gene (reference sequence). The CDR3 runs 11 residues. Trimming took off 4 bases at V and 9 bases at J, with 8 bases between the two ends. The CDR3 region is CASSRGPEQFF. CDR3 in DNA: TGTGCCAGCAGCCGGGGTCCTGAGCAGTTCTTC.

The chain couples TRBV5-1 to TRBJ1-2; TRBD1 is a possible D gene (6 bases). This CDR3 contains 15 residues. Germline-derived CDR1 and CDR2 are SGHRS and YFSETQ. Trimming removed 3 bases at V and 2 bases at J, with 14 bases between. This CDR3 is CASSSSVQGNYGYTF. The CDR3 DNA reads as TGCGCCAGCAGCTCCAGCGTACAGGGAAACTATGGCTACACCTTC.

This clonotype has ten or more counts. The chain joins TRBV2 to TRBJ1-4; 9 nucleotides line up with TRBD1. J was trimmed by 6 bases and V by 6 bases; bases with no gene match: 5. The CDR3 is made up of 14 amino acids. CDR1 and CDR2 (germline): SNHLY, FYNNEI. CDR3: CASSSGTGYEKLFF. The CDR3 DNA is TGTGCCAGCAGCTCCGGGACAGGGTATGAAAAACTGTTTTTT.

V is TRBV11-2 and J is TRBJ2-5; 8 bases fit TRBD2. V was pared by 0 bases and J by 2 bases, with 8 bases of the junction left unmatched. Germline loops: CDR1 SGHAT, CDR2 FQNNGV. The CDR3 loop spans 17 amino acids. CDR3 nucleotides: TGTGCCAGCAGCTTAGATCGTTCGGCTAGCGGGCAAGAGACCCAGTACTTC. Translating it yields CASSLDRSASGQETQYF.

This clonotype was seen more than once but under ten times. The CDR3 loop reads CASSIDARGYFYNEQFF. CDR3 nucleotides: TGTGCCAGTAGTATAGATGCGCGGGGATACTTTTACAATGAGCAGTTCTTC. This chain uses TRBV19 with TRBJ2-1; perhaps TRBD2 as D (6 bases). V lost 0 bases and J 4 bases, leaving 16 bases between the germline ends. The CDR3 is made up of 17 amino acids. In germline, CDR1 is LNHDA, CDR2 SQIVND (reference sequence). Full variable domain (missing parts from reference TRBV19 and TRBJ2-1): DGGITQSPKYLFRKEGQNVTLSCEQNLNHDAMYWYRQDPGQGLRLIYYSQIVNDFQKGDIAEGYSVSREKKESFPLTVTSAQKNPTAFYLCASSIDARGYFYNEQFFGPGTRLTVL.

This clonotype was counted many times. The J gene is TRBJ2-7, the V gene TRBV2; 8 bases are a match to TRBD2. J lost 5 bases, V lost 5 bases, and 11 bases had no gene match. The CDR3 contains 15 residues. CDR1 and CDR2 (germline): SNHLY, FYNNEI. The CDR3 bases are TGTGCCAGCAGTCCCCGGGGGACTAGTGAGAACGAGCAGTACTTC. Translated: CASSPRGTSENEQYF. The whole variable domain, filled in from reference TRBV2 and TRBJ2-7, reads EPEVTQTPSHQVTQMGQEVILRCVPISNHLYFYWYRQILGQKVEFLVSFYNNEISEKSEIFDDQFSVERPDGSNFTLKIRSTKLEDSAMYFCASSPRGTSENEQYFGPGTRLTVT.

This clonotype was detected a few times. The V call is TRBV5-1, the J call TRBJ1-2, with unresolved D. Trimming left V 4 bases short and J 7 bases short, with 23 bases between. The CDR3 is 16 residues long. Germline assignment: CDR1 SGHRS and CDR2 YFSETQ. This chain's CDR3 is CASSPPSGSQDPGYTF. Here the CDR3 DNA reads TGCGCCAGCAGCCCTCCGAGCGGCAGCCAGGATCCTGGCTACACCTTC.

This clonotype was seen a handful of times. This chain uses TRBV5-6 with TRBJ2-3, with 8 bases fitting TRBD2. The J segment lost 11 bases and the V segment lost 4 bases, leaving 24 bases of the junction unmatched. CDR1 is SGHDT and CDR2 is YYEEEE in the germline V gene. CDR3 size: 18 residues. The DNA of the CDR3 is TGTGCCAGCAGCCCCCAATTGCGAGCGGGAGCTGGTGTGGTTCGGCAGTATTTT. Its translation: CASSPQLRAGAGVVRQYF.

The sample holds many counts of this clonotype. This sequence joins TRBV5-1 and TRBJ2-1, with 10 bases aligning to TRBD1. J gave up 8 bases and V 0 bases, and 11 bases lay outside the gene matches. Germline V gene lookup returns CDR1 SGHRS and CDR2 YFSETQ. This CDR3 contains 17 residues. CDR3 DNA sequence: TGCGCCAGCAGCTTGGTCGGGGGACAGGGGAGGTTGGATGAGCAGTTCTTC. Translating it yields CASSLVGGQGRLDEQFF.

This clonotype was observed at least ten times. V is TRBV7-6 and J is TRBJ1-1, with a tentative D call TRBD1 (5 bases). The CDR3 covers 16 residues. The V gene's germline CDR1 is SGHVS and CDR2 FNYEAQ. Trimming pared 2 bases from V and 0 bases from J, leaving 13 bases between. The CDR3 sequence is CASSLYLQGLNTEAFF. The CDR3 DNA reads TGTGCCAGCAGCTTATATCTCCAGGGCTTGAACACTGAAGCTTTCTTT. Complete variable domain (other parts from reference TRBV7-6 and TRBJ1-1): GAGVSQSPRYKVTKRGQDVALRCDPISGHVSLYWYRQALGQGPEFLTYFNYEAQQDKSGLPNDRFSAERPEGSISTLTIQRTEQRDSAMYRCASSLYLQGLNTEAFFGQGTRLTVV.

This clonotype came up a few times. The chain combines TRBV7-2 with TRBJ1-2; tentatively, D is TRBD1 (6 bases). This CDR3 comprises 13 residues. Germline V gene sequence: CDR1 SGHTA, CDR2 FQGNSA. The V end lost 0 bases, the J end lost 8 bases, and 10 bases lay between the germline ends. The CDR3 DNA follows: TGTGCCAGCAGCTTAGCAGGGACACGAGGCTACACCTTC. Encoded protein: CASSLAGTRGYTF.

This clonotype was picked up many times. The chain recombines TRBV20-1 with TRBJ2-1; the D is unclear. The CDR3 loop spans 15 amino acids. V gave up 2 bases and J gave up 8 bases, with 19 bases separating them. Germline V gene sequence: CDR1 DFQATT, CDR2 SNEGSKA (reference sequence). CDR3 in amino acids: CSARRLASLRDEQFF. The CDR3 region has the DNA TGCAGTGCTAGAAGATTAGCCTCCCTTCGGGATGAGCAGTTCTTC.

Ten or more counts support this clonotype. The chain couples TRBV15 to TRBJ2-3; D call uncertain. The germline CDR1 and CDR2 sequences are LNHNV and YYDKDF (reference sequence). V lost 1 base and J 5 bases, leaving 4 bases between the germline ends. The CDR3 has 12 amino acids. Here the CDR3 DNA reads TGTGCCACCAGCAGAGTGGAAGATACGCAGTATTTT. The encoded protein is CATSRVEDTQYF.

This clonotype was detected many times. The CDR3 sequence: CSAGGRNTEAFF. The CDR3, as DNA: TGCAGCGCCGGGGGACGGAACACTGAAGCTTTCTTT. V is TRBV29-1 and J is TRBJ1-1, with a possible D match to TRBD1 (5 bases). Per germline, CDR1 SQVTM and CDR2 ANQGSEA. V lost 7 bases to trimming and J lost 1 base, with 10 bases between them. The CDR3 is made up of 12 amino acids. The entire variable domain, with the rest obtained from reference TRBV29-1 and TRBJ1-1, is as follows: SAVISQKPSRDICQRGTSLTIQCQVDSQVTMMFWYRQQPGQSLTLIATANQGSEATYESGFVIDKFPISRPNLTFSTLTVSNMSPEDSSIYLCSAGGRNTEAFFGQGTRLTVV.

The chain joins TRBV12-3 or TRBV12-4 to TRBJ1-2; D unresolved. Trimming pared 3 bases from V and 6 bases from J, leaving 8 bases between. The length of the CDR3 is 12 residues. Here the CDR3 DNA reads TGTGCCAGCAGTTTTCGGGTCCATGGCTACACCTTC. Protein: CASSFRVHGYTF.

This clonotype was detected many times. The chain joins TRBV3-1 to TRBJ2-5; D unresolved. This CDR3 comprises 14 residues. From germline, CDR1 is LGHDT and CDR2 YNNKEL (reference sequence). The V end was cut by 4 bases, the J end by 4 bases, with 13 bases between. The CDR3, as DNA: TGTGCCAGCAGCCCGCGAGTCAACCCAGAGACCCAGTACTTC. This encodes CASSPRVNPETQYF.

This clonotype was picked up many times. The gene calls are TRBV20-1 and TRBJ2-1; D unresolved. The V and J ends lost 5 bases and 10 bases respectively, with 9 bases between them. The CDR3 length is 10 residues. Germline CDR1 DFQATT, CDR2 SNEGSKA (reference sequence). The CDR3 loop is CSALRDEQFF. In DNA form, the CDR3 reads TGCAGTGCTTTACGCGACGAGCAGTTCTTC.

This clonotype was seen repeatedly, ten times or more. The J gene is TRBJ2-2, the V gene TRBV20-1; tentatively, D is TRBD1 (6 bases). The V gene's germline CDR1 is DFQATT and CDR2 SNEGSKA (reference sequence). There are 14 residues in the CDR3. Trimming shortened V by 5 bases and J by 4 bases, and 14 bases separated the two germline ends. The CDR3 spells CSAPDRILTGELFF. CDR3 in DNA: TGCAGTGCTCCCGACAGGATACTCACCGGGGAGCTGTTTTTT.

The rearrangement uses TRBV5-4 and TRBJ1-2; TRBD1 might be the D (5 bases). The germline V gene encodes CDR1 SGHNT and CDR2 YYREEE (reference sequence). V gave up 2 bases and J gave up 2 bases, with 13 bases separating them. The CDR3 consists of 15 residues. CDR3 in amino acids: CASSFSGTLNYGYTF. CDR3 in DNA: TGTGCCAGCAGCTTCTCAGGGACCCTGAACTATGGCTACACCTTC.

This clonotype was found a few times. The chain uses TRBV6-5 and TRBJ1-2; no clear D. Germline CDR1 and CDR2: MNHEY and SVGAGI. This CDR3 spans 11 amino acids. With 6 bases removed from V and 4 bases from J, the gap between germline ends came to 6 bases. CDR3 protein: CASRNFYGYTF. The CDR3 coding sequence is TGTGCCAGCAGAAATTTCTATGGCTACACCTTC.

In regard to this clonotype: A read error may be the cause here, since a much bigger clone is one base away. V gene TRBV6-1 combines with J gene TRBJ2-1, with no clear D. Deletions cut 7 bases from V and 7 bases from J, with 17 bases between. This CDR3 has 14 residues. From germline, CDR1 is MNHNS and CDR2 SASEGT. For the CDR3, the DNA is TGTGCCAGCACAGTTAGGTCAGAAGCGAATGAGCAGTTCTTC. Translated, it gives CASTVRSEANEQFF.

This clonotype was picked up a small number of times. This chain links TRBV3-1 with TRBJ2-7; no definite D call. The CDR3 has 15 amino acids. CDR1 LGHDT and CDR2 YNNKEL come from the germline V gene (reference sequence). V was trimmed by 1 base and J by 0 bases, leaving 10 bases between them. In DNA, the CDR3 is TGTGCCAGCAGCCAAGGTGTTGTTAACTCCTACGAGCAGTACTTC. It translates to CASSQGVVNSYEQYF.

The table lists this clonotype with many counts. The rearrangement links TRBV9 to TRBJ2-7; no firm D call. Per the germline V gene, CDR1 is SGDLS and CDR2 is YYNGEE. The germline V and J ends were trimmed by 0 bases and 6 bases, with 13 bases remaining between them. The CDR3 has 14 amino acids. The CDR3 bases are TGTGCCAGCAGCGTAGGTGGAACATCCCCCGAGCAGTACTTC. Translation gives CASSVGGTSPEQYF.

This clonotype appeared a few times. This chain links TRBV27 with TRBJ2-7; no clear D gene. V lost 5 bases and J 3 bases, leaving 8 bases between the germline ends. Germline V gives CDR1 MNHEY, CDR2 SMNVEV (reference sequence). CDR3 size: 12 residues. As DNA, the CDR3 is TGTGCCAGCAGTAGTGCGGACTACGAGCAGTACTTC. It specifies CASSSADYEQYF.

This clonotype appeared a few times. The chain carries TRBV3-1 and TRBJ2-1, with TRBD2 identical over 8 bases. Germline CDR1 LGHDT, CDR2 YNNKEL (reference sequence). J gave up 4 bases and V 1 base, and 3 bases lay outside the gene matches. The CDR3 has 15 amino acids. DNA for the CDR3: TGTGCCAGCAGCCAAGGCGGGGGGACTTACAATGAGCAGTTCTTC. This gives the protein CASSQGGGTYNEQFF.

The chain recombines TRBV12-3 or TRBV12-4 with TRBJ2-1; the D is unclear. The CDR3 loop spans 12 amino acids. V lost 0 bases and J 8 bases, leaving 5 bases between the germline ends. The CDR3 here is CASSLAVDEQFF. The CDR3 nucleotides read TGTGCCAGCAGTTTAGCGGTGGATGAGCAGTTCTTC.

Many counts were recorded for this clonotype. The rearrangement links TRBV28 to TRBJ1-1, with TRBD1 matching 7 bases. This CDR3 has 14 amino acids. The V gene end was trimmed by 5 bases and the J gene end by 5 bases; junction bases not matched to a gene: 8. Germline V gene data show CDR1 as MDHEN and CDR2 as SYDVKM. The DNA for the CDR3 is TGTGCCAGCAGTCCGGGACAGATCAATACTGAAGCTTTCTTT. It is translated as CASSPGQINTEAFF.